One T cell receptor (beta chain) is described in this entry. Its specificity is not known. This record belongs to a study of shared clonotypes between healthy human individuals. Study information: Each donor contributed plates that comprised three CD4 naive, three CD4 memory, two CD8 naive and one CD8 memory.

Findings and limits, study-wide: Sampling was confined to blood; repertoires within tissues likely differ. Around 5.4% of naive CD4 clonotypes were common to a handful of donors.

In the original analysis: In the immunoSEQ data, sequences were junction-only and lacked quality scores, so filtering differed. Using immunoSEQ multiplex PCR, the repertoire was profiled, and TCRdb retains in-frame clones only, with some absent. The DNA was the basis for D and trimming; V, J and clone size are from that table. The sample shows about 1 million clones, 65% to 75% of them seen only once. The length of the CDR3 is 16 residues. This receptor was identified in a man aged 18-30 years in good health. The sequencing input was memory CD4+ T cells sorted from blood. The subset here: CD45RA-negative fraction. The chain joins TRBV21-1 to TRBJ2-4; the table's TRBD1 call for D was not verified on the DNA. TRBV21-1 is a pseudogene locus. The CDR3 reads CASRPRVVGTKNIQYF. Written as DNA, the CDR3 is TGTGCCAGCAGACCCAGGGTAGTTGGAACCAAAAACATTCAGTACTTC.